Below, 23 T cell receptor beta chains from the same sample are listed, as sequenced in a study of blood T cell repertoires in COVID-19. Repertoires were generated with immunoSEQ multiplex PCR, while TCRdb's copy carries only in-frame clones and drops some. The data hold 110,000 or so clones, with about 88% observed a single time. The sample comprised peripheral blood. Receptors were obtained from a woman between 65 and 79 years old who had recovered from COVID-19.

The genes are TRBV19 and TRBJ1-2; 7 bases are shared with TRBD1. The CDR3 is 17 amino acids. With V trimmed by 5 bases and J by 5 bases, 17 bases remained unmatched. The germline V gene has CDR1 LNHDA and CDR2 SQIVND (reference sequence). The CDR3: CASSSPTGNRGPYGYTF. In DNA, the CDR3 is TGTGCCAGTAGTTCCCCGACAGGGAATAGGGGCCCTTATGGCTACACCTTC.

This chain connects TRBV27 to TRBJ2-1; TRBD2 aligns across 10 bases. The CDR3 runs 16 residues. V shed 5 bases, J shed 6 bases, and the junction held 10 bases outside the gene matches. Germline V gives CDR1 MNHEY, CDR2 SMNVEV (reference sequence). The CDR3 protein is CASSILAGVALNEQFF. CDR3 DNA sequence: TGTGCCAGCAGTATCCTAGCGGGAGTGGCCCTCAATGAGCAGTTCTTC.

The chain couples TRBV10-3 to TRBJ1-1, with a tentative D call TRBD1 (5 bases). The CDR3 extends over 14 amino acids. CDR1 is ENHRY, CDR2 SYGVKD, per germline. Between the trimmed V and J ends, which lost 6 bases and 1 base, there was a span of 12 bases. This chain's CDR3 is CAIRETVENTEAFF. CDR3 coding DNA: TGTGCCATCAGGGAGACAGTAGAGAACACTGAAGCTTTCTTT.

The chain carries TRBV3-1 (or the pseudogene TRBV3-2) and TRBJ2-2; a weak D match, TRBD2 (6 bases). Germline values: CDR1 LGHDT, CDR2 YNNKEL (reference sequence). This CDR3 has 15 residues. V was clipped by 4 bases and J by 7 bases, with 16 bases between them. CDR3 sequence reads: CASSPRLVVRGELFF. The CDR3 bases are TGTGCCAGCAGCCCCCGACTAGTCGTTCGCGGGGAGCTGTTTTTT.

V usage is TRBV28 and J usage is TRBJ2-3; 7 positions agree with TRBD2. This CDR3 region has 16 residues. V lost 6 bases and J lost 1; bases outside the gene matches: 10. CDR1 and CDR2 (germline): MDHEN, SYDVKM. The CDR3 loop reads CASSWTSGRGTDTQYF. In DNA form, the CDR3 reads TGTGCCAGCAGCTGGACCTCTGGGAGGGGCACAGATACGCAGTATTTT.

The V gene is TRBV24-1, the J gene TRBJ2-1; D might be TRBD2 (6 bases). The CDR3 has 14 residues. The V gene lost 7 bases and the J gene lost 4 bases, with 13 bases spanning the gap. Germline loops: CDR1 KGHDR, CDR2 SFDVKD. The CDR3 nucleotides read TGTGCCACCAGCCAGGGAGGCTCTTACAATGAGCAGTTCTTC. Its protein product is CATSQGGSYNEQFF.

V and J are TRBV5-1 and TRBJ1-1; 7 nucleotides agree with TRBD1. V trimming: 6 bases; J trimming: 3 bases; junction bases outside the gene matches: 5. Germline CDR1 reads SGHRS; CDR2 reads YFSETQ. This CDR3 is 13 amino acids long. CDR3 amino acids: CASTVDRDTEAFF. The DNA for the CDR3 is TGCGCCAGCACCGTCGACAGGGACACTGAAGCTTTCTTT.

The CDR3 sequence: CASVLLGGLESAQHF. The DNA for the CDR3 is TGTGCCAGCGTACTACTGGGGGGGTTGGAATCAGCCCAGCATTTT. This chain links TRBV3-1 (or the pseudogene TRBV3-2) with TRBJ1-5; tentatively, D is TRBD1 (5 bases). Germline assignment: CDR1 LGHDT and CDR2 YNNKEL (reference sequence). The V end was cut by 8 bases, the J end by 11 bases, with 25 bases between. The CDR3 is 15 residues long.

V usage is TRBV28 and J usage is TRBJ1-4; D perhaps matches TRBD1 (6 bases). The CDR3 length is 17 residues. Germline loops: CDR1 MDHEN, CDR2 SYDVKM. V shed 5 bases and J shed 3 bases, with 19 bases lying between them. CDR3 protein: CASSPVLGAMANEKLFF. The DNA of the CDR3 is TGTGCCAGCAGTCCAGTTCTGGGGGCAATGGCTAATGAAAAACTGTTTTTT.

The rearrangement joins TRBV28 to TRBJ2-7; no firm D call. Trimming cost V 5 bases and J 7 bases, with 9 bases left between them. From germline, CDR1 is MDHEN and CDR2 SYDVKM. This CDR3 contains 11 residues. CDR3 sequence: CASSPQREQYF. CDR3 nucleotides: TGTGCCAGCAGTCCCCAGCGTGAGCAGTACTTC.

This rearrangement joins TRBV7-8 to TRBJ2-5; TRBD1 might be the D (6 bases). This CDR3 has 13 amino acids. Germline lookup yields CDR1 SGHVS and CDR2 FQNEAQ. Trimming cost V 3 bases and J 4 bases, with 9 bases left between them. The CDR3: CASSFQGLETQYF. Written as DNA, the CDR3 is TGTGCCAGCAGCTTCCAGGGGCTAGAGACCCAGTACTTC.

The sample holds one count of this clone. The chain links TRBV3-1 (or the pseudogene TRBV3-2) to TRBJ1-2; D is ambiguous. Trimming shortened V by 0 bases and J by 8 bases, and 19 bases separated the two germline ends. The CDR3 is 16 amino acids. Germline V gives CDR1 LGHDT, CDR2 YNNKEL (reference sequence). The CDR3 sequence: CASSQEASPRRRGYTF. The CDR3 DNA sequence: TGTGCCAGCAGCCAAGAGGCGAGCCCGCGGCGGCGGGGCTACACCTTC.

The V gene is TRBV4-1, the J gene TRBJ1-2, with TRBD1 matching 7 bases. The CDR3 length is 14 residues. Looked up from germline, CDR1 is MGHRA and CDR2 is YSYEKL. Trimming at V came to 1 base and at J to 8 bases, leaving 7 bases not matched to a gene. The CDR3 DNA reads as TGCGCCAGCAGCCAAGTCGACAGGGAGGACGGCTACACCTTC. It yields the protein CASSQVDREDGYTF.

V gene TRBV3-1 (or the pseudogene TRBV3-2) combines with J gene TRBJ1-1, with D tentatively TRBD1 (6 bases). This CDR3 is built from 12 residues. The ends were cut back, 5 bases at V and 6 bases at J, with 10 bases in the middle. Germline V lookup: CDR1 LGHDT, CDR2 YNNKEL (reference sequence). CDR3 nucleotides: TGTGCCAGCAGCAAGGGGGGGCCTGAAGCTTTCTTT. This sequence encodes CASSKGGPEAFF.

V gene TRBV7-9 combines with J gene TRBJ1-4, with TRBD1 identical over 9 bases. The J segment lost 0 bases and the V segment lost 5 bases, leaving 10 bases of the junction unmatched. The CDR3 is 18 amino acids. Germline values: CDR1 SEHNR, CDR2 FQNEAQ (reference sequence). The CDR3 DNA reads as TGTGCCAGCAGCCGGACGGACAGGGGACTTGCAACTAATGAAAAACTGTTTTTT. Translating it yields CASSRTDRGLATNEKLFF.

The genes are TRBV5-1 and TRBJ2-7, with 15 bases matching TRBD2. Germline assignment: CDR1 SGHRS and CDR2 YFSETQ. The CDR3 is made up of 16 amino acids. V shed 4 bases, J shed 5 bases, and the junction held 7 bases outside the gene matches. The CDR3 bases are TGCGCCAGCAGCCCCAGGACTAGCGGGGGGGAGGACGAGCAGTACTTC. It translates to CASSPRTSGGEDEQYF.

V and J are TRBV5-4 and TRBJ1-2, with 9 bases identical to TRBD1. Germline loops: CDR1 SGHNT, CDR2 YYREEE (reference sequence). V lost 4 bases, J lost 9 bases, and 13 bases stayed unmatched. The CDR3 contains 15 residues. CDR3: CASSDPSTGGESYTF. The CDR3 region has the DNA TGTGCCAGCAGCGACCCCTCAACAGGGGGCGAAAGCTACACCTTC.

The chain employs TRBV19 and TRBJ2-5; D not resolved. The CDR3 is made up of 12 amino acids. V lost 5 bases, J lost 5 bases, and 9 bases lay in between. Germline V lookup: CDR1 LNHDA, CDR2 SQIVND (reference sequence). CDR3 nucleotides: TGTGCCAGTAGTGTCCTCGGGGAGACCCAGTACTTC. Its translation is CASSVLGETQYF.

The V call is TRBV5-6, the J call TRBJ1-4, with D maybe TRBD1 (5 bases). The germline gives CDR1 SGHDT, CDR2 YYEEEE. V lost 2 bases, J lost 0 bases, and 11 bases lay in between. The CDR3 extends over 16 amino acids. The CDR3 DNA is TGTGCCAGCAGCTTAACAGGAATTGCAACTAATGAAAAACTGTTTTTT. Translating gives CASSLTGIATNEKLFF. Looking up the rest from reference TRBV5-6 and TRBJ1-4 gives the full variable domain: DAGVTQSPTHLIKTRGQQVTLRCSPKSGHDTVSWYQQALGQGPQFIFQYYEEEERQRGNFPDRFSGHQFPNYSSELNVNALLLGDSALYLCASSLTGIATNEKLFFGSGTQLSVL.

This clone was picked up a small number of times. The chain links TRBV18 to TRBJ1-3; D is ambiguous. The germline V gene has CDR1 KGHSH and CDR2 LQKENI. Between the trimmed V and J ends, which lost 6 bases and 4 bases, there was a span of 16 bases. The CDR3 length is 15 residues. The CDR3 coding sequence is TGTGCCAGCTCCCTACCGGGAGGAATGGGAAACACCATATATTTT. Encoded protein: CASSLPGGMGNTIYF.

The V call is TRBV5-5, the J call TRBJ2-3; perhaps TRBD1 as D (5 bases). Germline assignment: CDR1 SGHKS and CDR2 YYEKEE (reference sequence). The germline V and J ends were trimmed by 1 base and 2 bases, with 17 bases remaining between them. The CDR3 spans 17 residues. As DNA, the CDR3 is TGTGCCAGCAGCTTGCTGGCAGGGATTGGGATCACAGATACGCAGTATTTT. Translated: CASSLLAGIGITDTQYF.

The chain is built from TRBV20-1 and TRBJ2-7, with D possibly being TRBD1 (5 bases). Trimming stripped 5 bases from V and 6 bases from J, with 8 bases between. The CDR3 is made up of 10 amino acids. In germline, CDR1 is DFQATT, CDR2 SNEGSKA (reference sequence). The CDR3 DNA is TGCAGTGCTGCACAGGTCGAGCAGTACTTC. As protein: CSAAQVEQYF.

CDR3 nucleotides: TGTGCCACTTCCGGACTTTCTGGAAACACCATATATTTT. This gives the protein CATSGLSGNTIYF. This chain uses TRBV5-8 with TRBJ1-3; D gene unclear. Trimming removed 9 bases from V and 1 base from J, with 11 bases in between. From germline, CDR1 is SGHTS and CDR2 YDEGEE. The CDR3 runs 13 residues.